These T cell receptor beta chains were read from a single sample in a study of T cell repertoires in cytomegalovirus infection. TCRdb used MiXCR to reprocess the reads, holding one entry per CDR3 protein. The profile covers nearly 650,000 distinct CDR3 sequences, with about 24% appearing a single time and 8% taken by the ten largest. The material sequenced was CD8+ T cells from PBMCs. The origin of the receptors is a human donor in good health (CMV status not recorded). Some clones in this sample may be carry-over from other donors' samples. The CDR3 runs from the conserved cysteine through the conserved F or W. The D gene is left open where the match is weak. The listing skips clone size in some rows; elsewhere it reads once, few, many or a size class.

CDR3nt	CDR3aa	j_gene	abundance	d_gene	v_gene
TGTGCCAGCAGCCAGGGGTCTCTGAGGCACGAGCAGTACTTC	CASSQGSLRHEQYF	TRBJ2-7	.	.	TRBV7-9
TGTGCCACCAGTGACAGCCCTTATAGCAATCAGCCCCAGCATTTT	CATSDSPYSNQPQHF	TRBJ1-5	few	.	TRBV24-1
TGTGCCAGCAGGTTCGGGGTAGCGGACCAAGAGACCCAGTACTTC	CASRFGVADQETQYF	TRBJ2-5	.	.	TRBV2
TGCACCAGCAGCCGGGACAGGACGACTGAAGCTTTCTTT	CTSSRDRTTEAFF	TRBJ1-1	once	TRBD1	TRBV4-3
TGTGCCAGCAGTTTGTTGGGACCGGGCAATCAGCCCCAGCATTTT	CASSLLGPGNQPQHF	TRBJ1-5	many	.	TRBV28
TGCGCCAGCAGCTTAATCGGACTAGAGGCAGATACGCAGTATTTT	CASSLIGLEADTQYF	TRBJ2-3	.	TRBD2	TRBV5-1
TGTGCCAGCAGGGGGGCCCCGGGTGAGCAGTTCTTC	CASRGAPGEQFF	TRBJ2-1	once	.	TRBV2
TGTGCCATCAGCAACGGACAGGGAGGGAACAATGAGCAGTTCTTC	CAISNGQGGNNEQFF	TRBJ2-1	few	.	TRBV10-3
TGTACTAGTGGTCCAGGTTTGGTCGAGCAGTACTTC	CTSGPGLVEQYF	TRBJ2-7	few	.	TRBV12-5
TGTGCCAGCAGCCCATTACTAGCGGAGTTTTCCGAGCAGTACTTC	CASSPLLAEFSEQYF	TRBJ2-7	many	TRBD2	TRBV7-6
TGTGCCAGCAGTTCCATCGTACCGGGACAGGGGGTTTCACCCCTCCACTTT	CASSSIVPGQGVSPLHF	TRBJ1-6	once	TRBD1	TRBV28
TGTGCCAGTAGACCTACAGGGCAGGGTGAAGCTTTCTTT	CASRPTGQGEAFF	TRBJ1-1	many	.	TRBV19
TGTGCCACCAGCAGGGAGGACAGTTTAGAGCAGTTCTTC	CATSREDSLEQFF	TRBJ2-1	few	.	TRBV15
TGTGCCAGTAATCCCGGGACAGGTAACAATGAGCAGTTCTTC	CASNPGTGNNEQFF	TRBJ2-1	.	TRBD1	TRBV19
TGTGCCAGCAGCTTCCAGGGGCGCTCCAATGAGCAGTTCTTC	CASSFQGRSNEQFF	TRBJ2-1	many	.	TRBV7-9
TGTGCCAGCAGCTTAAGTGTGGATCGATGGGCTGAAGCTTTCTTT	CASSLSVDRWAEAFF	TRBJ1-1	.	.	TRBV7-9
TGCGCCAGCAGCTCGTACTATCGGGACACAAGCACAGATACGCAGTATTTT	CASSSYYRDTSTDTQYF	TRBJ2-3	once	.	TRBV5-1
TGTGCCAGCAGCGTTGGAAGCACAGATACGCAGTATTTT	CASSVGSTDTQYF	TRBJ2-3	.	.	TRBV7-9
TGTGCCAGCAGTTACTCGACCGGGAACGAGCAGTACTTC	CASSYSTGNEQYF	TRBJ2-7	few	.	TRBV6-5
TGTGCCAGCAGCTTACTAGCCGTTGAGCAGTTCTTC	CASSLLAVEQFF	TRBJ2-1	many	.	TRBV7-2
TGTGCCAGCGTAAGCAGGGGGGCCTCTGGGGCCAACGTCCTGACTTTC	CASVSRGASGANVLTF	TRBJ2-6	.	.	TRBV6-5
TGCAGTGCTAGAGTAGCGGGGCTGGCCACCGGGGAGCTGTTTTTT	CSARVAGLATGELFF	TRBJ2-2	few	TRBD2	TRBV20-1
TGTGCCAGCAGCTGGGACGGGGGAGAGACCCAGTACTTC	CASSWDGGETQYF	TRBJ2-5	.	.	TRBV7-2
TGTGCCAGCAGCGGGACTATCGGTACCAATGAGCAGTTCTTC	CASSGTIGTNEQFF	TRBJ2-1	many	TRBD2	TRBV7-8
TGTGCCACCAGCAGAGAGGAACTTCGGAACACTGAAGCTTTCTTT	CATSREELRNTEAFF	TRBJ1-1	few	.	TRBV15
TGTGCCAGCAGCTTGGAGGGAAGAGGGGGGAATCAGCCCCAGCATTTT	CASSLEGRGGNQPQHF	TRBJ1-5	few	.	TRBV5-6
TGTGCCAGCACCCTCGGCTCTGAGCAGTTCTTC	CASTLGSEQFF	TRBJ2-1	.	.	TRBV27
TGTGCCAGCAGATTTGGCAGTAACACCGGGGAGCTGTTTTTT	CASRFGSNTGELFF	TRBJ2-2	many	.	TRBV27
TGTGCCAGCAGTGATTCAAGGGCTGGAAACACCATATATTTT	CASSDSRAGNTIYF	TRBJ1-3	many	.	TRBV6-1
TGTGCCAGCAGTGCGCCGGGACAGGGGGACCGAGAGACCCAGTACTTC	CASSAPGQGDRETQYF	TRBJ2-5	few	TRBD1	TRBV28
TGTGCCAGCAGTCTAATCTATGAGCAGTACTTC	CASSLIYEQYF	TRBJ2-7	many	.	TRBV7-9
TGTGCCAGCAGCCCGAAGGGGGCGCGCGGGTTTGGAAACACCATATATTTT	CASSPKGARGFGNTIYF	TRBJ1-3	many	TRBD1	TRBV28
TGTGCCACCAGTGATTTGGTCGGACAGTGCCGCTTGATGGCCAACGTCCTGACTTTC	CATSDLVGQCRLMANVLTF	TRBJ2-6	.	.	TRBV24-1
TGTGCCAGCAGCTCAGGGCCGGACAGCACAGATACGCAGTATTTT	CASSSGPDSTDTQYF	TRBJ2-3	many	.	TRBV7-6
TGCAGCGTTGAAGGAAACAACGTGGACGGATCCTACGAGCAGTACTTC	CSVEGNNVDGSYEQYF	TRBJ2-7	.	.	TRBV29-1
TGTGCCAGCAGCCAAGAACAGGGAAACTCACCCCTCCACTTT	CASSQEQGNSPLHF	TRBJ1-6	.	.	TRBV14
TGTGCCAGCAGCCACCCAGGGCCAGATACGCAGTATTTT	CASSHPGPDTQYF	TRBJ2-3	.	.	TRBV3-1
TGTGCCAGCAGCTTAGGATTACCGGGACTAGCGGGTTCTAGCACAGATACGCAGTATTTT	CASSLGLPGLAGSSTDTQYF	TRBJ2-3	.	TRBD2	TRBV7-8
TGCAGTGCGAGAGGAGGTGGATCCCCAGGCAATGAGCAGTTCTTC	CSARGGGSPGNEQFF	TRBJ2-1	.	.	TRBV20-1
TGTGCCAGCAGTTTATACGGGACATCCTACAATGAGCAGTTCTTC	CASSLYGTSYNEQFF	TRBJ2-1	many	.	TRBV28